Following are 20 T cell receptor beta chains from one sample sequenced in a study of shared clonotypes between healthy human individuals. TCRdb's copy holds only in-frame clones and misses some; the assay was immunoSEQ multiplex PCR. The repertoire holds more than 2,000,000 clones, with around 90% as singletons. Sequencing was carried out using naive CD4+ T cells sorted from blood. Subset: CD45RA+ positively selected. The receptors shown here come from a man aged 18 to 29 in good health.

V and J are TRBV5-1 and TRBJ2-1, with D tentatively TRBD2 (5 bases). The CDR3 runs 16 residues. Germline values: CDR1 SGHRS, CDR2 YFSETQ. V was shortened by 0 bases and J by 0 bases, with 10 bases between the two germline ends. The CDR3 region has the DNA TGCGCCAGCAGCTTGGTCGCTAGCAGCTCCTACAATGAGCAGTTCTTC. It encodes CASSLVASSSYNEQFF.

The chain links TRBV11-3 to TRBJ2-3; 7 bases are shared with TRBD2. The CDR3 is made up of 15 amino acids. V trimming: 1 base; J trimming: 2 bases; junction bases outside the gene matches: 3. Germline-derived CDR1 and CDR2 are SGHNT and YENEEA. The CDR3 sequence is CASSLGGGPTDTQYF. The DNA of the CDR3 is TGTGCCAGCAGCTTAGGCGGGGGACCCACAGATACGCAGTATTTT.

J is TRBJ1-4 and V is TRBV5-8; TRBD1 is a possible D gene (6 bases). The CDR3 is 19 residues long. The germline V and J ends were trimmed by 4 bases and 2 bases, with 24 bases remaining between them. Looked up from germline, CDR1 is SGHTS and CDR2 is YDEGEE. In DNA, the CDR3 is TGTGCCAGCAGCCTTAGGACAGTTTGGGGACCTCGGACTAATGAAAAACTGTTTTTT. Translation: CASSLRTVWGPRTNEKLFF.

The chain joins TRBV5-1 to TRBJ2-5, with 11 bases that match TRBD2. This CDR3 has 13 residues. Per germline, CDR1 SGHRS and CDR2 YFSETQ. Trimming at V came to 6 bases and at J to 3 bases, leaving 1 base not matched to a gene. CDR3 in amino acids: CASKLAGEETQYF. CDR3 sequence (DNA): TGCGCCAGCAAACTAGCGGGGGAAGAGACCCAGTACTTC.

The table lists this clone with a count of one. V and J are TRBV5-1 and TRBJ2-2; D gene ambiguous. CDR1 and CDR2 (germline): SGHRS, YFSETQ. This CDR3 contains 14 residues. Trimming pared 1 base from V and 4 bases from J, leaving 8 bases between. The CDR3 nucleotides read TGCGCCAGCAGCTTGATCACCGCCACCGGGGAGCTGTTTTTT. Its translation: CASSLITATGELFF.

J is TRBJ1-5 and V is TRBV18; TRBD1 is a possible D gene (6 bases). V lost 3 bases to trimming and J lost 8 bases, with 8 bases between them. This CDR3 has 12 residues. Germline V gives CDR1 KGHSH, CDR2 LQKENI. Here the CDR3 DNA reads TGTGCCAGCTCACCGGGGGGCGAGCCCCAGCATTTT. This translates into CASSPGGEPQHF.

The rearrangement joins TRBV19 to TRBJ2-7; D may be TRBD2 (7 bases). Trimming pared 6 bases from V and 3 bases from J, leaving 15 bases between. In germline, CDR1 is LNHDA, CDR2 SQIVND (reference sequence). This CDR3 is built from 14 residues. The CDR3 loop is CASSLGAGVYEQYF. Here the CDR3 DNA reads TGTGCCAGTAGCCTGGGGGCGGGAGTCTACGAGCAGTACTTC.

The V and J genes are TRBV6-6 and TRBJ1-2; D possibly corresponds to TRBD1 (6 bases). The V and J ends lost 7 bases and 2 bases respectively, with 17 bases between them. Germline CDR1 is MNHNY and CDR2 is SVGAGI (reference sequence). This CDR3 is built from 15 residues. CDR3 residues: CASKKPQGPNYGYTF. CDR3 nucleotides: TGTGCCAGCAAAAAACCACAGGGTCCCAACTATGGCTACACCTTC.

The chain is built from TRBV19 and TRBJ1-1; D ambiguous. Germline assignment: CDR1 LNHDA and CDR2 SQIVND (reference sequence). Trimming pared 5 bases from V and 1 base from J, leaving 11 bases between. This CDR3 region has 14 residues. CDR3 residues: CASSPQVGNTEAFF. The CDR3 DNA follows: TGTGCCAGTAGTCCCCAGGTTGGGAACACTGAAGCTTTCTTT.

V usage is TRBV6-1 and J usage is TRBJ2-2, with D tentatively TRBD1 (5 bases). Trimming took 7 bases from V and 1 from J, leaving 13 bases between them. The CDR3 contains 15 residues. CDR1 and CDR2 (germline): MNHNS, SASEGT. In nucleotides, the CDR3 is TGTGCCAGCACTCTTAGGGGAAAGAACACCGGGGAGCTGTTTTTT. It yields the protein CASTLRGKNTGELFF.

The chain combines TRBV30 with TRBJ2-1; 8 nucleotides align to TRBD2. Losses at the gene ends were 2 bases for V and 6 bases for J; bases not matched to a gene: 9. The CDR3 totals 15 residues. CDR1 and CDR2 from the germline V gene are GTSNPN and SVGIG (reference sequence). The CDR3 region is CAWSPGGGTGNEQFF. In nucleotides, the CDR3 is TGTGCCTGGAGTCCCGGGGGGGGTACTGGCAATGAGCAGTTCTTC.

This chain links TRBV4-1 with TRBJ2-7; TRBD2 agrees at 13 bases. This CDR3 comprises 16 residues. Germline CDR1 MGHRA, CDR2 YSYEKL. J was trimmed by 2 bases and V by 0 bases; bases with no gene match: 1. CDR3 sequence: CASSQEGLAGTYEQYF. In nucleotides, the CDR3 is TGCGCCAGCAGCCAAGAGGGACTAGCGGGGACCTACGAGCAGTACTTC.

V usage is TRBV27 and J usage is TRBJ2-1; D gene ambiguous. CDR1 is MNHEY and CDR2 is SMNVEV in the germline V gene (reference sequence). V lost 1 base and J lost 4, with 11 bases in between. The CDR3 is 15 amino acids. The CDR3 protein is CASSLLQRIYNEQFF. The DNA of the CDR3 is TGTGCCAGCAGTTTATTACAGAGAATATACAATGAGCAGTTCTTC.

The CDR3 region has the DNA TGTGCCAGCAGTCCCGGCGGGTACTCTGGAAACACCATATATTTT. It is translated as CASSPGGYSGNTIYF. V is TRBV5-4 and J is TRBJ1-3; no definite D call. Germline values: CDR1 SGHNT, CDR2 YYREEE (reference sequence). Trimming pared 5 bases from V and 0 bases from J, leaving 12 bases between. CDR3 size: 15 residues.

The CDR3, as DNA: TGTGCCAGCAGCTGGGGACTAGCGGGGTTGTACGAGCAGTACTTC. This gives the protein CASSWGLAGLYEQYF. V usage is TRBV7-8 and J usage is TRBJ2-7; 13 positions agree with TRBD2. Germline V gene data show CDR1 as SGHVS and CDR2 as FQNEAQ. There are 15 residues in the CDR3. The V and J ends lost 4 bases and 4 bases, in that order; junction bases with no gene match: 4.

About this clone itself: One end of the junction is discordant with germline, which a read error may explain. The V and J genes are TRBV7-7 and TRBJ2-2; 9 bases match TRBD1. The length of the CDR3 is 16 residues. Looked up from germline, CDR1 is SSHAT and CDR2 is FNYEAQ (reference sequence). The CDR3 here is CASSAQGATNTGELFF. As DNA, the CDR3 is TGTGCTAGCAGCGCACAGGGGGCCACAAACACCGGGGAGCTGTTTTTT.

The chain combines TRBV6-6 with TRBJ1-3; maybe TRBD1 (5 bases). Germline V gene data show CDR1 as MNHNY and CDR2 as SVGAGI (reference sequence). The length of the CDR3 is 16 residues. With 6 bases removed from V and 1 base from J, the gap between germline ends came to 16 bases. The CDR3: CASSPQDRVSGNTIYF. DNA of the CDR3: TGTGCCAGCAGCCCACAGGATCGGGTTTCTGGAAACACCATATATTTT.

The chain recombines TRBV7-8 with TRBJ2-7, with 7 bases fitting TRBD2. The CDR3 runs to 13 residues. Germline CDR1 SGHVS, CDR2 FQNEAQ. The J segment lost 4 bases and the V segment lost 6 bases, leaving 6 bases of the junction unmatched. CDR3 DNA sequence: TGTGCCAGCAGAGAGCGGGAAAGGTACGAGCAGTACTTC. It specifies CASRERERYEQYF.

This chain joins TRBV2 and TRBJ1-3, with 7 bases fitting TRBD1. The CDR3 has 14 residues. With 6 bases clipped from V and 1 base from J, the junction kept 3 bases outside the gene matches. The V gene's germline CDR1 is SNHLY and CDR2 FYNNEI. CDR3 in amino acids: CASSQQGSGNTIYF. The CDR3 DNA reads as TGTGCCAGCAGCCAACAGGGGTCTGGAAACACCATATATTTT.

This chain connects TRBV5-5 to TRBJ2-3, with D tentatively TRBD1 or TRBD2 (6 bases each). The V end was cut by 3 bases, the J end by 2 bases, with 16 bases between. Germline CDR1 and CDR2: SGHKS and YYEKEE (reference sequence). The CDR3 consists of 16 residues. CDR3 DNA: TGTGCCAGCAGCTCAGTACGAGGGGGGATCACAGATACGCAGTATTTT. Translating it yields CASSSVRGGITDTQYF.